This entry lists 31 T cell receptor beta chains sequenced from one sample in a study of blood T cell repertoires in COVID-19. Clones were read by immunoSEQ multiplex PCR, and TCRdb kept only the in-frame ones, dropping some. Among roughly 400,000 clones listed, 88% were seen once. Input material: PBMCs or T cells enriched from blood (not recorded which). The receptors stem from a woman between 18 and 29 years old who had been exposed to COVID-19.

The gene calls are TRBV7-3 and TRBJ2-1, with TRBD1 identical over 7 bases. CDR3 length: 12 residues. V was pared by 5 bases and J by 8 bases, with 3 bases of the junction left unmatched. Germline V gene sequence: CDR1 SGHTA, CDR2 FQGTGA. The CDR3 spells CASSPGQHEQFF. CDR3 in DNA: TGTGCCAGCAGCCCGGGACAGCATGAGCAGTTCTTC.

The V and J genes are TRBV6-5 and TRBJ2-5; possibly TRBD1 for D (5 bases). CDR3 length: 14 amino acids. V lost 6 bases and J lost 1, with 12 bases in between. Germline loops: CDR1 MNHEY, CDR2 SVGAGI. As DNA, the CDR3 is TGTGCCAGCAGCCCAGGGCCCCTCCAAGAGACCCAGTACTTC. Translation: CASSPGPLQETQYF.

V is TRBV5-1 and J is TRBJ1-5; 10 bases align to TRBD1. V was clipped by 4 bases and J by 5 bases; unmatched bases: 3. Germline CDR1 reads SGHRS; CDR2 reads YFSETQ. There are 14 residues in the CDR3. CDR3 in DNA: TGCGCCAGCAGCAATGGACAGGGGGATCAGCCCCAGCATTTT. This codes for CASSNGQGDQPQHF. Drawing the rest from reference TRBV5-1 and TRBJ1-5, the complete variable domain is KAGVTQTPRYLIKTRGQQVTLSCSPISGHRSVSWYQQTPGQGLQFLFEYFSETQRNKGNFPGRFSGRQFSNSRSEMNVSTLELGDSALYLCASSNGQGDQPQHFGDGTRLSIL.

The chain recombines TRBV30 with TRBJ1-5; D is unresolved. V was shortened by 1 base and J by 6 bases, with 10 bases between the two germline ends. CDR3 length: 13 residues. Germline values: CDR1 GTSNPN, CDR2 SVGIG (reference sequence). The CDR3 protein is CAWSESTSQPQHF. In DNA form, the CDR3 reads TGTGCCTGGAGTGAAAGCACGAGTCAGCCCCAGCATTTT.

The sample holds a few counts of this clone. J is TRBJ1-1 and V is TRBV6-2 or TRBV6-3; possible D gene TRBD1, 5 bases. Trimming took off 2 bases at V and 4 bases at J, with 8 bases between the two ends. This CDR3 is 13 amino acids long. CDR1 is MNHEY and CDR2 is SVGEGT in the germline V gene. CDR3 DNA: TGTGCCAGCAGTTACGCAGGGCCCACTGAAGCTTTCTTT. Protein: CASSYAGPTEAFF.

The chain is built from TRBV5-8 and TRBJ1-3; TRBD1 matches 7 bases. From germline, CDR1 is SGHTS and CDR2 YDEGEE. The CDR3 length is 15 residues. V lost 3 bases, J lost 0 bases, and 3 bases stayed unmatched. CDR3 region: CASSYGQDSGNTIYF. In DNA, the CDR3 is TGTGCCAGCAGCTACGGACAGGACTCTGGAAACACCATATATTTT.

V usage is TRBV5-1 and J usage is TRBJ2-1; perhaps TRBD2 as D (5 bases). The CDR3 sequence is 14 residues long. With 0 bases removed from V and 10 bases from J, the gap between germline ends came to 14 bases. In germline, CDR1 is SGHRS, CDR2 YFSETQ. Here the CDR3 DNA reads TGCGCCAGCAGCTTGGACATTAACGGGGTGGAGCAGTTCTTC. Translating gives CASSLDINGVEQFF.

The V call is TRBV7-3, the J call TRBJ2-1; 7 bases agree with TRBD2. CDR1 SGHTA and CDR2 FQGTGA come from the germline V gene. The CDR3 is made up of 14 amino acids. V trimming: 2 bases; J trimming: 8 bases; junction bases outside the gene matches: 6. The CDR3: CASSLAGVFDEQFF. The CDR3, as DNA: TGTGCCAGCAGCTTAGCGGGGGTATTCGATGAGCAGTTCTTC.

The CDR3 sequence: CASSLAEGYGYTF. In DNA form, the CDR3 reads TGTGCCAGCAGTTTAGCGGAGGGGTATGGCTACACCTTC. This chain links TRBV12-3 or TRBV12-4 with TRBJ1-2, with D tentatively TRBD1 (5 bases). Trimming removed 0 bases from V and 5 bases from J, with 7 bases in between. The CDR3 runs to 13 residues.

This chain's CDR3 is CASRRPAQGSDTQYF. The CDR3 region has the DNA TGTGCCAGTCGGAGGCCAGCTCAGGGGTCAGATACGCAGTATTTT. The gene calls are TRBV19 and TRBJ2-3, with D tentatively TRBD1 (6 bases). V shed 8 bases and J shed 4 bases, with 19 bases lying between them. The CDR3 consists of 15 residues. Germline assignment: CDR1 LNHDA and CDR2 SQIVND (reference sequence). The entire variable domain, with the rest obtained from reference TRBV19 and TRBJ2-3, is as follows: DGGITQSPKYLFRKEGQNVTLSCEQNLNHDAMYWYRQDPGQGLRLIYYSQIVNDFQKGDIAEGYSVSREKKESFPLTVTSAQKNPTAFYLCASRRPAQGSDTQYFGPGTRLTVL.

V and J are TRBV6-5 and TRBJ1-5, with 8 bases matching TRBD1. V dropped 7 bases and J dropped 6; count of bases not matched to a gene: 8. Germline loops: CDR1 MNHEY, CDR2 SVGAGI. This CDR3 region has 14 residues. As DNA, the CDR3 is TGTGCCAGCACCCACGACAGGGGAGGTCAGCCCCAGCATTTT. This encodes CASTHDRGGQPQHF.

The rearrangement joins TRBV7-2 to TRBJ2-3; TRBD1 agrees at 8 bases. This CDR3 comprises 19 residues. Germline CDR1 is SGHTA and CDR2 is FQGNSA. Trimming at V came to 0 bases and at J to 1 base, leaving 12 bases not matched to a gene. This CDR3 is CASSLATGALSRRTDTQYF. The CDR3 nucleotides are TGTGCCAGCAGCTTAGCGACAGGGGCCCTATCTAGACGCACAGATACGCAGTATTTT.

This sequence joins TRBV5-1 and TRBJ1-2, with D possibly TRBD1 on 5 matching bases. V shed 0 bases and J shed 7 bases, with 10 bases lying between them. This CDR3 has 13 residues. CDR1 SGHRS and CDR2 YFSETQ come from the germline V gene. The CDR3 sequence: CASSLVTDAGYTF. DNA of the CDR3: TGCGCCAGCAGCTTGGTGACAGACGCTGGCTACACCTTC.

V is TRBV19 and J is TRBJ1-1; a possible D gene is TRBD1 (5 bases). The germline V gene has CDR1 LNHDA and CDR2 SQIVND (reference sequence). V was clipped by 2 bases and J by 5 bases, with 9 bases between them. This CDR3 has 13 residues. The DNA of the CDR3 is TGTGCCAGTAGTATAATGAAGGGGACTGAAGCTTTCTTT. Residues: CASSIMKGTEAFF.

The J gene is TRBJ1-4, the V gene TRBV5-1, with a possible D match to TRBD1 (6 bases). The germline V gene has CDR1 SGHRS and CDR2 YFSETQ. Trimming pared 2 bases from V and 7 bases from J, leaving 12 bases between. CDR3 length equals 14 residues. CDR3 nucleotide sequence: TGCGCCAGCAGCTTAGGGGGAAGTGGTGAAAAACTGTTTTTT. Its translation: CASSLGGSGEKLFF.

The chain combines TRBV10-3 with TRBJ2-3; 8 nucleotides align to TRBD1. V gave up 5 bases and J gave up 1 base; unmatched junction bases: 2. The CDR3 runs to 14 residues. CDR1 is ENHRY, CDR2 SYGVKD, per germline. The CDR3: CAISTTGGTDTQYF. In DNA, the CDR3 is TGTGCCATCAGTACGACAGGGGGCACAGATACGCAGTATTTT.

The chain joins TRBV5-6 to TRBJ1-5; TRBD1 agrees at 7 bases. The germline V gene has CDR1 SGHDT and CDR2 YYEEEE. The CDR3 runs 16 residues. The ends lost 3 bases at V and 1 base at J; junction bases unmatched: 7. CDR3 sequence: CASSYQQGRSNQPQHF. The CDR3 DNA reads as TGTGCCAGCAGCTACCAACAGGGGAGGAGCAATCAGCCCCAGCATTTT.

This rearrangement joins TRBV6-5 to TRBJ2-7; the D gene is possibly TRBD2 (6 bases). The length of the CDR3 is 13 residues. In germline, CDR1 is MNHEY, CDR2 SVGAGI. Between the trimmed V and J ends, which lost 7 bases and 5 bases, there was a span of 15 bases. The CDR3 protein is CASTPPAGNEQYF. CDR3 coding DNA: TGTGCCAGCACCCCCCCGGCGGGGAACGAGCAGTACTTC.

The rearrangement joins TRBV4-1 to TRBJ2-7; TRBD2 agrees at 9 bases. The junction had 9 bases not matched to a gene; V was cut back by 0 bases and J by 3 bases. Per the germline V gene, CDR1 is MGHRA and CDR2 is YSYEKL. The CDR3 totals 17 residues. The CDR3 reads CASSQDGGRAFYYEQYF. In DNA form, the CDR3 reads TGCGCCAGCAGCCAAGATGGCGGGAGGGCCTTTTACTACGAGCAGTACTTC.

This chain links TRBV5-1 with TRBJ1-1, with 8 bases that match TRBD1. V lost 5 bases to trimming and J lost 1 base; unmatched junction nucleotides: 7. The CDR3 runs to 15 residues. Germline V lookup: CDR1 SGHRS, CDR2 YFSETQ. The CDR3 nucleotides read TGCGCCAGCAGATCCCAGGGGGCTGGGAACACTGAAGCTTTCTTT. Translated, it gives CASRSQGAGNTEAFF.

The CDR3 loop reads CASSLTGQGARGYTF. In DNA form, the CDR3 reads TGTGCCAGCAGCTTAACGGGACAGGGGGCGCGGGGCTACACCTTC. This chain connects TRBV7-3 to TRBJ1-2, with 12 bases aligning to TRBD1. V was clipped by 0 bases and J by 8 bases; unmatched bases: 4. This CDR3 contains 15 residues. CDR1 and CDR2 from the germline V gene are SGHTA and FQGTGA.

This clone appeared once. The chain links TRBV18 to TRBJ2-7; 7 nucleotides align to TRBD1. Germline values: CDR1 KGHSH, CDR2 LQKENI. V lost 4 bases, J lost 2 bases, and 8 bases stayed unmatched. The CDR3 length is 15 residues. The CDR3 sequence: CASSLQGLGAYEQYF. In nucleotides, the CDR3 is TGTGCCAGCTCACTACAGGGGCTTGGGGCCTACGAGCAGTACTTC.

The chain joins TRBV3-1 (or the pseudogene TRBV3-2) to TRBJ1-5; no firm D call. CDR3 length: 14 residues. V shed 3 bases and J shed 4 bases, with 10 bases lying between them. Looked up from germline, CDR1 is LGHDT and CDR2 is YNNKEL (reference sequence). This chain's CDR3 is CASSHGDGNQPQHF. The CDR3 DNA reads TGTGCCAGCAGCCACGGGGATGGGAATCAGCCCCAGCATTTT.

V usage is TRBV4-1 and J usage is TRBJ2-1; 10 nucleotides line up with TRBD2. Germline CDR1 reads MGHRA; CDR2 reads YSYEKL. Unmatched junction bases numbered 17, after V lost 1 base and J lost 8 bases. The CDR3 loop spans 19 amino acids. CDR3 in amino acids: CASSQANPPGLATIYEQFF. In DNA form, the CDR3 reads TGCGCCAGCAGCCAAGCCAACCCACCGGGACTAGCGACGATCTATGAGCAGTTCTTC.

The chain combines TRBV6-5 with TRBJ2-1, with 13 bases matching TRBD2. The V segment lost 2 bases and the J segment 10 bases; nucleotides outside the gene matches: 8. Germline CDR1 MNHEY, CDR2 SVGAGI. CDR3 length equals 16 residues. CDR3 in DNA: TGTGCCAGCAGTTACCCAACTAGCGGGAGGGCCGGAGAGCAGTTCTTC. Protein product: CASSYPTSGRAGEQFF.

The chain has TRBV6-5 and TRBJ1-6; 11 positions agree with TRBD1. CDR3 size: 16 residues. The germline CDR1 and CDR2 sequences are MNHEY and SVGAGI. J lost 7 bases, V lost 0 bases, and 2 bases had no gene match. The CDR3 is CASSYSGQGGNSPLHF. The CDR3 nucleotides are TGTGCCAGCAGTTACTCGGGACAGGGGGGAAATTCACCCCTCCACTTT.

Comment on this clone: The identical CDR3 is also encoded by other nucleotide sequences in the sample. The chain couples TRBV5-1 to TRBJ2-7; TRBD2 aligns across 8 bases. J gave up 0 bases and V 0 bases, and 5 bases lay outside the gene matches. The CDR3 covers 16 residues. Germline V gene data show CDR1 as SGHRS and CDR2 as YFSETQ. CDR3 in DNA: TGCGCCAGCAGCTTGGCCGCGACTAGCGTCTCCTACGAGCAGTACTTC. Protein product: CASSLAATSVSYEQYF.

This clone showed up just a few times. The CDR3 spells CASSQFVDRGGYTF. The CDR3 coding sequence is TGCGCCAGCAGCCAATTTGTGGACAGGGGTGGCTACACCTTC. The chain is built from TRBV4-1 and TRBJ1-2, with 9 bases fitting TRBD1. With V trimmed by 2 bases and J by 7 bases, 5 bases remained unmatched. The CDR3 spans 14 residues. Germline V gene lookup returns CDR1 MGHRA and CDR2 YSYEKL.

The chain is built from TRBV29-1 and TRBJ1-1, with 9 positions matching TRBD1. The CDR3 loop spans 16 amino acids. Germline V gene data show CDR1 as SQVTM and CDR2 as ANQGSEA. Germline trimming cut 4 bases from V and 2 bases from J; bases unmatched to any gene: 11. CDR3 protein: CSVGRTGEATNTEAFF. CDR3 coding DNA: TGCAGCGTTGGGCGGACAGGGGAGGCCACAAACACTGAAGCTTTCTTT.

The rearrangement links TRBV30 to TRBJ2-7; 8 bases align to TRBD1. CDR1 and CDR2 (germline): GTSNPN, SVGIG (reference sequence). V was clipped by 4 bases and J by 0 bases; unmatched bases: 8. CDR3 length: 15 amino acids. The CDR3 loop reads CAWTTQQGVSYEQYF. The CDR3 DNA sequence: TGTGCCTGGACTACCCAACAGGGGGTCTCCTACGAGCAGTACTTC. The variable domain in full, completed from reference TRBV30 and TRBJ2-7, reads SQTIHQWPATLVQPVGSPLSLECTVEGTSNPNLYWYRQAAGRGLQLLFYSVGIGQISSEVPQNLSASRPQDRQFILSSKKLLLSDSGFYLCAWTTQQGVSYEQYFGPGTRLTVT.

The chain uses TRBV7-9 and TRBJ2-7; D unclear. The CDR3 covers 12 residues. Germline CDR1 is SEHNR and CDR2 is FQNEAQ (reference sequence). Trimming removed 6 bases from V and 7 bases from J, with 13 bases in between. The chain's CDR3 is CASSPMVAEQYF. Written as DNA, the CDR3 is TGTGCCAGCAGTCCCATGGTGGCTGAGCAGTACTTC. Looking up the rest from reference TRBV7-9 and TRBJ2-7 gives the full variable domain: DTGVSQNPRHKITKRGQNVTFRCDPISEHNRLYWYRQTLGQGPEFLTYFQNEAQLEKSRLLSDRFSAERPKGSFSTLEIQRTEQGDSAMYLCASSPMVAEQYFGPGTRLTVT.